Included here is one T cell receptor beta chain sequence, with context. Its antigen is still unknown. Using its own MiXCR run on the reads, TCRdb lists one record per CDR3 protein. The sample lists hundreds of thousands of distinct CDR3 sequences; under 40% were seen once. The source of the sample is a study of T cell repertoires in cytomegalovirus infection. Overall study: The authors relied on CMV epitopes, both recently identified HLA-C-restricted and well-studied HLA-B-restricted. Based on public TCR beta signatures, there were indications of CMV infection and of a matching HLA type.

Study-level findings and limits: It was HLA-C-restricted CMV-specific TCR beta clonotypes that dominated the response ex vivo.

The TCR originated in a human donor in good health (CMV status not recorded). Some clones in this sample may be carry-over from other donors' samples. The sample here was cultured CD8+ T cells from PBMCs, taken from culture after CMV antigen stimulation.

CDR3 DNA: TGTGCCAGCAGCGTACAGACCACTGAAGCTTTCTTT. It encodes CASSVQTTEAFF. The chain has TRBV11-2 and TRBJ1-1, with D hard to call. V dropped 5 bases and J dropped 4 bases, with 8 bases sitting between them. The germline CDR1 and CDR2 sequences are SGHAT and FQNNGV. The CDR3 spans 12 residues.